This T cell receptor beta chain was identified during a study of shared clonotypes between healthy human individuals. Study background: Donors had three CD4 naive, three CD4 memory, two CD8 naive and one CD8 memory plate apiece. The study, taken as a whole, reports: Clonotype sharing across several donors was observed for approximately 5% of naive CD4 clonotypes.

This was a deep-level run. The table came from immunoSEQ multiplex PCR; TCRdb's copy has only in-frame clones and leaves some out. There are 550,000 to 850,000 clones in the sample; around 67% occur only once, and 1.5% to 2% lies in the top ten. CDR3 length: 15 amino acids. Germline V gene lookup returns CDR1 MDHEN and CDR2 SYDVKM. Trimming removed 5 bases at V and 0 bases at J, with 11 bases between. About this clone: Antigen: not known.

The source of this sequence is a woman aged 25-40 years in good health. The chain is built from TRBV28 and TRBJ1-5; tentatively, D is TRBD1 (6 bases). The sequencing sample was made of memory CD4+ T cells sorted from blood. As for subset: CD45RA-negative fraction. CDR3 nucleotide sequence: TGTGCCAGCAGTCCACAGGGTTTTAGCAATCAGCCCCAGCATTTT. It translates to CASSPQGFSNQPQHF.